This TCR beta chain was identified during a study of cytomegalovirus exposure and HLA in healthy donors (dated by TCRdb to 2017 to 2019). Notes on the research overall: According to an earlier analysis of 450 to 650 of the donors, some 170 million T cells yielded 117 million unique TCR beta sequences and around 280 Gb of sequence data. An early release that covered roughly 600 HLA-typed donors contained about 300 gigabases of sequencing data and some 87 million unique TCR sequences. Of the approximately 400 genotyped donors, roughly 80% fell in the genetic ancestry cluster associated with self-reported Caucasian donors. The study was designed to test whether signatures of past pathogen exposure could be identified by cataloging public T cell receptors. The T cell repertoires of around 730 subjects were profiled by immunosequencing and related to cytomegalovirus serostatus. Besides the first cohort of roughly 700 subjects, a separate validation cohort made up of over 100 different subjects was used. High-throughput TCR immunosequencing, statistical association of individual TCRs with disease status, and machine learning were combined to predict cytomegalovirus infection status. A later analysis re-examined previously published TCR beta repertoires from 610 or so donors and added high-resolution HLA genotyping to investigate patterns of TCR occurrence. Rather than drawing on any new phenotypic data, the later analysis identified candidate immune exposures from TCR beta sequences and the way those sequences occurred across donors. In an earlier analysis of over 550 of the donors, high-throughput TCR beta sequencing was used to judge whether each TCR beta V gene segment behaved as functional or pseudogenic. Alongside the repertoire data, information on donor age, sex, ethnicity and CMV serostatus was compiled. Genome-wide SNP genotypes for about 65% of the 666 donors were used in a later genetic analysis, which treated that subset as a discovery cohort. Every repertoire in the discovery cohort had been generated on one and the same sequencing platform. HLA typing covered class I and class II loci at four-digit resolution. The number of donors typed differed by locus, with about 629-630 for A, B, C, DRB1 and DQB1, about 500 for DQA1, some 570 for DPA1, and some 470 for DPB1. Five DR-DQ haplotypes were handled as single units for association and clustering, since linkage in the cohort was strong. Among around 400 genotyped donors of the cohort, an average of approximately 220,000 unique TCR beta nucleotide sequences was sequenced per donor, of which about 19% were non-productive.

The CDR3, cysteine through phenylalanine, is 15 amino acids long. The sequence is cut down to CDR3 DNA, 45 bases in frame from base 1. The CDR1 and CDR2 encoded by the germline V gene (reference sequence) are MNHEY and SMNVEV. V loses 8 bases of germline sequence and J loses 2 bases, and the interval between the two ends is 17 bases. Overall results and qualifications from the work: The classifier was reported to diagnose cytomegalovirus status with high specificity and sensitivity in both the original cohort and the validation cohort. A group of highly shared sequence variants was considered likely to be a technical artifact of the sequencing pipeline. A later analysis reported that several top co-occurrence clusters appeared linked to parvovirus B19, influenza, CMV and Epstein-Barr virus. A few of the identified cytomegalovirus-associated TCR beta chains were confirmed in vitro to be specific for cytomegalovirus antigens. Some IMGT-functional V segments, including TRBV6-2 and TRBV6-3, could not be distinguished by the 87-base-pair reads and were therefore excluded. Across donors, most TCR sequences were observed very rarely, whereas some public TCRs were present in many individuals. Assigning TCR associations to individual alleles was difficult when HLA alleles, especially DR and DQ, strongly co-occurred. Sequencing depth was assumed to be roughly uniform across donors in the presence/absence analyses, though that assumption may not hold. At a false discovery rate of 0.05, a later analysis linked about 16,000 TCR beta sequences to specific HLA alleles. The authors suggested that the approach could potentially be extended to other disease states and immunological phenotypes. In a later analysis, HLA-associated TCR beta chains were found to be more clonally expanded and to have lower generation probabilities than equally common non-associated chains. The only immune exposure information available for the cohort was CMV serostatus. A later analysis found that most CMV-associated TCR beta chains appeared HLA-restricted, with HLA associations seemingly driven largely by CMV exposure. In this cohort, only TCR beta chains were sequenced, and detectable features were limited by the absence of alpha or paired-chain data. Because HLA typing was missing for some donors at each locus, association tests included only the typed subset. A later genetic analysis reported fewer N-insertions in productive TCRs among donors in an Asian-associated ancestry cluster than the roughly 620-donor mean. A later genetic analysis associated a missense DCLRE1C variant with V-gene and J-gene trimming of TCR beta chains, and an independent cohort replicated the association. Linkage disequilibrium might explain the correlated functional status among segregating V segments, but an unknown experimental factor could not be ruled out. A later analysis found that TCR association rates varied across HLA loci, with DRB1 alleles showing the most associated TCRs and HLA-C alleles the fewest. Broadly in line with IMGT annotations, most TCR beta V segments showed up in productive rearrangements about 90% or about 30% of the time in an earlier analysis of roughly 590 of the donors. A further reported finding was that TCR beta sequences accurately predicted the HLA-A and HLA-B alleles for most subjects in the first cohort. Because counts were too low, fewer than 20 rarely observed V segments, including chromosome 9 orphons, were excluded from the earlier analysis of 587 of the donors. A total of fewer than 200 TCR beta chains were listed by the study as associated with cytomegalovirus.

Note on this clone: Its antigen remains undetermined. No per-base quality is available; no much larger clone lies one base away.

The cohort was made up of about 610 healthy bone marrow donors. At the time of sampling, all cohort members were nominally healthy, though unrecorded immune exposures were likely present. The donor tested CMV seronegative, placing the donor among the 300 to 450 seronegative members of the cohort. Each donor provided a peripheral blood sample, and peripheral blood mononuclear cells were used for TCR beta sequencing. The Qiagen DNeasy Blood Extraction Kit was used to extract genomic DNA from the blood cell samples. Libraries were built with the immunoSEQ multiplex PCR assay. The multiplex PCR relied on a mix of 60 forward primers for TCR Vbeta segments and 13 reverse primers for TCR Jbeta segments. Amplification of the CDR3 region of rearranged TCR beta genes was performed with a multiplex PCR assay on genomic DNA. On the Illumina HiSeq System, the amplified TCR beta libraries were sequenced as 87-base-pair reads. As for how the authors treated the data: Across the 500 to 700 repertoires, a later analysis counted tens of millions of unique TCR beta chains, 9.5 million to 12 million of which were shared by at least two donors. A nearest-neighbor algorithm error-corrected the raw reads and collapsed the reads into unique sequences, merging closely related sequences to remove PCR and sequencing errors. To assign V, D and J gene segments, CDR3 sequences were aligned to IMGT reference sequences. For a sequence to be retained, a match of at least six nucleotides to both a V gene segment and a J gene segment was required. Rearrangements were classified as productive when the CDR3 lacked stop codons and remained in frame with V and J, and all other rearrangements were classified as non-productive. CDR3 was defined by IMGT convention, running from the second conserved V-encoded cysteine to the conserved J-encoded phenylalanine. In an earlier analysis of around 540 of the donors, sequences lacking an unambiguous match to a single V gene segment were excluded. In an earlier analysis of several hundred of the donors, V segments were called functional above 56.7% productive rearrangements and were called segregating when the between-donor standard deviation exceeded 5%. A statistical classification framework was built to diagnose cytomegalovirus status from the catalog of TCR beta chain sequences. In a later analysis, TCR nucleotide sequences were compared against IMGT/GENE-DB human TR gene sequences so that V and J genes could be assigned. A later analysis assigned CDR3 sequences and most-parsimonious VDJ recombination scenarios with the TCRdist pipeline. In a later analysis, each TCR beta chain was defined by its CDR3 amino acid sequence together with its V-gene family, and reads without a unique V-gene family were excluded. A later analysis removed 592 highly shared, low-generation-probability nucleotide sequences to deal with suspected cross-contamination and a sequencing artifact. In a later analysis, a clonal expansion index for each public chain was calculated from normalized within-repertoire ranks of inferred template counts. In a later analysis, generation probabilities were computed using a VDJ recombination model fitted to out-of-frame rearrangements, and the results were checked against IGoR. In a later analysis, hypergeometric tests were used to score TCR-TCR, TCR-HLA and TCR-CMV co-occurrence, with a repertoire-size bias correction applied to TCR pairs. False discovery rates were estimated in a later analysis by permuting HLA or CMV assignments 20 times. In a later analysis, co-occurring TCRs were grouped using DBSCAN, and TCRdist sequence similarity was added for clustering within HLA-allele-positive subsets. Repertoires with fewer than 30,000 or more than 120,000 public chains, plus five repertoires with anomalous nucleotide sharing, were excluded from co-occurrence clustering. TCRdb retrieved this table from immuneACCESS and kept in-frame rearrangements only. Not all clones are present; in checked studies, unresolved V genes account for under half, and no reason is known for the remainder. V and J calls and clone size are given by that table; D and trimming were obtained from the DNA. The sample yields 95,000 to 150,000 clones; less than 80% were counted once. The top ten clones comprise under 5% of the sample.

The sequence joins TRBV27 to TRBJ2-3; the D gene cannot be resolved reliably. The sequence was obtained from a man aged 30 to 39 in good health and CMV-seronegative. Sequenced sample: PBMCs. The nucleotide sequence reads as follows: TGTGCCAGCCAGTTACACACGCAATCCACAGATACGCAGTATTTT. Protein translation: CASQLHTQSTDTQYF.